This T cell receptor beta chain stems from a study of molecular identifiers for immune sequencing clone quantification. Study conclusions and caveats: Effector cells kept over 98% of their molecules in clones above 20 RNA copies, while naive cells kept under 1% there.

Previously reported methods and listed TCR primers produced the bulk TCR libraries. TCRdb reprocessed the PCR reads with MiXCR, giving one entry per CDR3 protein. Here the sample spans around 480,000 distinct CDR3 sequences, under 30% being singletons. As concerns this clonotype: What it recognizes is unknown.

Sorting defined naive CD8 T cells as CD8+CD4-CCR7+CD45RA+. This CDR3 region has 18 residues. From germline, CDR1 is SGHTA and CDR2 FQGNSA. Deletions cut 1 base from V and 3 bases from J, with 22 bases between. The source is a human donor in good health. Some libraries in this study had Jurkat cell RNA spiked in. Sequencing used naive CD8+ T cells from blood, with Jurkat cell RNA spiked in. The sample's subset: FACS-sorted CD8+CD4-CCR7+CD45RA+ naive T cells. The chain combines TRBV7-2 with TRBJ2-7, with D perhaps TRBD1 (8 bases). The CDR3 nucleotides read TGTGCCAGCAGCTTAGTGGGAGCGGGGCAGGGGGCTCGCTACGAGCAGTACTTC. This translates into CASSLVGAGQGARYEQYF.